This T cell receptor beta chain emerged from a study of molecular identifiers for immune sequencing clone quantification. Broader study findings: Clones that had above 20 RNA copies took up over 97% of effector molecules but under 1% in naive cells.

The CD8+CD4-CCR7+CD45RA+ phenotype defined the sorted naive CD8 T cells. Preparation methods for the bulk TCR libraries were those previously described, with listed TCR primers. TCRdb re-called the PCR reads with MiXCR, one entry per CDR3 protein. The table includes roughly 630,000 distinct CDR3 sequences, around 25% detected once. This clonotype occurred many times. Its antigen is not identified. The receptor was derived from a human donor in good health. Some libraries in this study had Jurkat cell RNA spiked in. The specimen sequenced was naive CD8+ T cells from blood, with Jurkat cell RNA spiked in. Subset meaning: FACS-sorted CD8+CD4-CCR7+CD45RA+ naive T cells.

The CDR3 sequence is CASSSSYPGQANTEAFF. The CDR3 nucleotides are TGTGCCAGCAGCTCCTCTTATCCGGGACAGGCAAACACTGAAGCTTTCTTT. The chain carries TRBV7-8 and TRBJ1-1; TRBD1 matches 8 bases. Looked up from germline, CDR1 is SGHVS and CDR2 is FQNEAQ. Trimming took 4 bases from V and 2 from J; bases not matched to a gene: 12. The CDR3 loop spans 17 amino acids. Using reference TRBV7-8 and TRBJ1-1 for the parts outside the CDR3, the full variable domain is GAGVSQSPRYKVAKRGQDVALRCDPISGHVSLFWYQQALGQGPEFLTYFQNEAQLDKSGLPSDRFFAERPEGSVSTLKIQRTQQEDSAVYLCASSSSYPGQANTEAFFGQGTRLTVV.